This TCR beta chain originates from a study of post-analysis software for immune sequencing data. Study-wide results and caveats: In patients, about 5 TRBV segments were more frequent than in controls, with TRBV5-6, TRBV5-1 and TRBV20-1 among them.

The ends were cut back, 0 bases at V and 5 bases at J, with 11 bases in the middle. Germline V gene data show CDR1 as SGHDT and CDR2 as YYEEEE. This CDR3 spans 14 amino acids. Note on this clonotype: Its cognate antigen is unknown.

The TCR beta cDNA libraries contained unique molecular identifiers. Between about 1 and 11 million T cells gave rise to roughly 0.5 million cDNA molecules. TCRdb called the PCR reads again in MiXCR, with one record for every CDR3 protein. Found here are about 800,000 distinct CDR3 sequences, less than 35% of them singletons; the top ten hold around 0.55%. This clonotype was sampled from a girl aged 5-17 years with multiple sclerosis. The rearrangement links TRBV5-6 to TRBJ2-5; D is undetermined. The source material was blood. DNA of the CDR3: TGTGCCAGCAGCTTGGATGTGCGGTTGGAGACCCAGTACTTC. This translates into CASSLDVRLETQYF.